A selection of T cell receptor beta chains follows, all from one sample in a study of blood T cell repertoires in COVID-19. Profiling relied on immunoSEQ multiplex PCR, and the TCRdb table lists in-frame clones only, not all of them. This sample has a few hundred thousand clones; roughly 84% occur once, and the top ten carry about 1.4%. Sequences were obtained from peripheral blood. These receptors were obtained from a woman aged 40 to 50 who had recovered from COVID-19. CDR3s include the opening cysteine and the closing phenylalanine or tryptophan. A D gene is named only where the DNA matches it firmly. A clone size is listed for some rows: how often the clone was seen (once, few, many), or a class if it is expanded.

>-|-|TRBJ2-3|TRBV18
TGTGCCAGCTCGGGGGACTCTCGGAGCACAGATACGCAGTATTTT
CASSGDSRSTDTQYF
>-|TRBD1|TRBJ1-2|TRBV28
TGTGCCAGCAGTCATCGCCTACAGGGGGCGCTTCGAGGCTACACCTTC
CASSHRLQGALRGYTF
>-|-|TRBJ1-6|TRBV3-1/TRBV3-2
TGTGCCAGCAGCCAAGTCTACAGCTCCTATAATTCACCCCTCCACTTT
CASSQVYSSYNSPLHF
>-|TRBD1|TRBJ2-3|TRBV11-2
TGTGCCAGCAGCTTAAACGCAGGGGGCGTCTTGGTTCCGTGGGATACGCAGTATTTT
CASSLNAGGVLVPWDTQYF
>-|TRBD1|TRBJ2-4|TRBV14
TGTGCCAGCAGTCGGGACAGGGTCTCGGACATTCAGTACTTC
CASSRDRVSDIQYF
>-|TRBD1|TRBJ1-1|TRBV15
TGTGCCACCAGCAGAGAATTGAGGACCACAGGGGAGACTGAAGCTTTCTTT
CATSRELRTTGETEAFF
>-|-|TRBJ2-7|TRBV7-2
TGTGCCAGCAGCATGGGACTGGGCTCCTACGAGCAGTACTTC
CASSMGLGSYEQYF
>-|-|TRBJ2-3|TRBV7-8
TGTGCCAGCAGCTTAGCGGGGGGGCAGGGTACGCAGTATTTT
CASSLAGGQGTQYF
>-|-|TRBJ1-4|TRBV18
TGTGCCAGCTCACCTCGACAGGCCGCAACTAATGAAAAACTGTTTTTT
CASSPRQAATNEKLFF
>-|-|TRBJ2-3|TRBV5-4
TGTGCCAGCAGCCTGCCCCAGGGGGGTACAAACACAGATACGCAGTATTTT
CASSLPQGGTNTDTQYF
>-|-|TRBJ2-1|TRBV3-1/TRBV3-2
TGTGCCAGCAGCCAAGACAGGGCTTACAATGAGCAGTTCTTC
CASSQDRAYNEQFF
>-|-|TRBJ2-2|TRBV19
TGTGCCAGTAGTACGACACCGGCGAACACCGGGGAGCTGTTTTTT
CASSTTPANTGELFF
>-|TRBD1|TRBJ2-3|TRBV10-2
TGCGCCAGCGATATCTCTACCGGGACAGTCACAGATACGCAGTATTTT
CASDISTGTVTDTQYF
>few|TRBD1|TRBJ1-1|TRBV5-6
TGTGCCAGCAGCTTGGGGAACAGGGGGCTGAACACTGAAGCTTTCTTT
CASSLGNRGLNTEAFF
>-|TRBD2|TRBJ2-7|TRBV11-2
TGTGCCAGCAGCTTAGAAAGGGACTACTATTTAGAGCAGTACTTC
CASSLERDYYLEQYF
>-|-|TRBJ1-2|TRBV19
TGTGCCAGTAGTTATCCTAACTATGGCTACACCTTC
CASSYPNYGYTF
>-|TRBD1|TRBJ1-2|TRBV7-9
TGTGCCAGCACAACCGGGACAGGGGGCTACACCTTC
CASTTGTGGYTF
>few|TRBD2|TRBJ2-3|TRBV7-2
TGTGCCAGCAGCTTAGTAGCGGGGTTCACAGATACGCAGTATTTT
CASSLVAGFTDTQYF
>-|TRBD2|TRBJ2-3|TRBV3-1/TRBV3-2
TGTGCCAGCAGCCAACCCCAGACTAGCGGCGGAATATCAGATACGCAGTATTTT
CASSQPQTSGGISDTQYF
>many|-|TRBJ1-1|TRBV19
TGTGCCAGTAGTATAGATGGAGCGGGATACGGGGCTGGGTCTGAAGCTTTCTTT
CASSIDGAGYGAGSEAFF
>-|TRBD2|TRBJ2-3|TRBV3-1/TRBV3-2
TGTGCCAGCAGCCAACGCGGGGGTGGCACAGATACGCAGTATTTT
CASSQRGGGTDTQYF
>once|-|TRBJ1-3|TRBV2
TGTGCCAGCAGCGGAACAGCATTCTCTGGAAACACCATATATTTT
CASSGTAFSGNTIYF
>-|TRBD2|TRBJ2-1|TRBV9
TGTGCCAGCAGCGTAGGAGCGGGGGCCGACAATGAGCAGTTCTTC
CASSVGAGADNEQFF
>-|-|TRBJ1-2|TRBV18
TGTGTCAGCTCACTAGGGGCCTTAGGTGACTATGGCTACACCTTC
CVSSLGALGDYGYTF
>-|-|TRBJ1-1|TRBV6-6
TGTGCCAGCAGTCCTAAATACCGAGGGGGAGCCAAAGCTTTCTTT
CASSPKYRGGAKAFF